Included here is one TCR beta chain sequence, with context. The antigen remains unidentified. The data were taken from a study of PD-1 blockade in classical Hodgkin lymphoma. Study-wide results and caveats: Relapsed/refractory patients reportedly had the lowest baseline TCR diversity, below newly diagnosed patients, who were below healthy donors. Baseline diversity in complete responders resembled that of newly diagnosed patients.

Generated by immunoSEQ multiplex PCR, the TCRdb table keeps only in-frame clones and is missing some. The repertoire holds some 96,000 clones, with approximately 83% as singletons. Patients all relapsed after autologous stem cell transplantation, and there was variation in brentuximab vedotin exposure. Sequenced material: peripheral blood mononuclear cells (PBMCs), taken at baseline. The clonotype originates from a human donor with classical Hodgkin lymphoma.

The chain's CDR3 is CASSATGGRTLETQYF. The CDR3 DNA reads TGTGCCAGCAGCGCAACGGGCGGGAGGACCTTAGAGACCCAGTACTTC. The chain joins TRBV9 to TRBJ2-5; TRBD2 matches at 8 bases. The length of the CDR3 is 16 residues. Germline CDR1 is SGDLS and CDR2 is YYNGEE. Trimming cost V 3 bases and J 4 bases; bases outside gene matches: 11.